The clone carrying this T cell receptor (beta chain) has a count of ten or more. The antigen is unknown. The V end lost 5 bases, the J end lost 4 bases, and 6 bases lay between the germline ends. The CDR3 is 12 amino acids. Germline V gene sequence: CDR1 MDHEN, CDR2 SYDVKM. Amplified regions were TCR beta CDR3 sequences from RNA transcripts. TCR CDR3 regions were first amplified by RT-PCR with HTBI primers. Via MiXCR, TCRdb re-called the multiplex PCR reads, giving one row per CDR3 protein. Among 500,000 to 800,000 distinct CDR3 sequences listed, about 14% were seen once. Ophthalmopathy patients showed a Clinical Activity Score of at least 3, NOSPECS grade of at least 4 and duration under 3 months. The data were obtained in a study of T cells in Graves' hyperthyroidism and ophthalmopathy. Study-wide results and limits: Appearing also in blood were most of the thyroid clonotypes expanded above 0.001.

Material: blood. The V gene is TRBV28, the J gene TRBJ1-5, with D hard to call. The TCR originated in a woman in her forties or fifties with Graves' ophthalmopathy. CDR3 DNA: TGTGCCAGCAGTGCTGGAAATCAGCCCCAGCATTTT. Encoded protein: CASSAGNQPQHF.